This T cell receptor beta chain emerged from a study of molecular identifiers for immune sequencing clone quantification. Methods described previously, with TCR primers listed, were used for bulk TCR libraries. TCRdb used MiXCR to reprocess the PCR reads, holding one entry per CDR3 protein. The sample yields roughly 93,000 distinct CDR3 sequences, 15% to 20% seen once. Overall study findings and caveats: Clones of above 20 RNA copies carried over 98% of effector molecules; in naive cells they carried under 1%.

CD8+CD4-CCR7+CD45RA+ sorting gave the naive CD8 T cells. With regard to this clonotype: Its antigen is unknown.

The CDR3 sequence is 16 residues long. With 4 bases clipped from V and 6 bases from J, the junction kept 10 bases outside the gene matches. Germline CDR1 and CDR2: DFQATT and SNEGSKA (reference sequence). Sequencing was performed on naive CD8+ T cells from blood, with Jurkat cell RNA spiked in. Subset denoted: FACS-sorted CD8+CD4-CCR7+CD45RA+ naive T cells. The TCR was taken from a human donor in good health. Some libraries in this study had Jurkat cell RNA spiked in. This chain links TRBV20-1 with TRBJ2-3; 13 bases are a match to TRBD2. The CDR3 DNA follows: TGCAGTGCTAAAGGGACTAGCGGGACCCAACAGGATACGCAGTATTTT. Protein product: CSAKGTSGTQQDTQYF.